These 32 T cell receptor beta chains were all obtained from the same sample, sequenced in a study of regulatory T cells in long-lasting Graves disease. Arm-PCR with iRepertoire HTBI primers amplified the CDR3 regions for these TCR beta libraries. TCRdb re-analysed the multiplex PCR reads in MiXCR, keeping a single row per CDR3 protein. The sample records under 500,000 distinct CDR3 sequences, about a sixth being singletons. Time point in this sample: newly diagnosed GD, antithyroid drugs for less than 3 months. Extracted PBMC RNA gave rise to the TCR library. This same sample was also part of a study on T cells in Graves' hyperthyroidism and ophthalmopathy.

Sequenced here: peripheral blood mononuclear cells (PBMCs), sampled at new diagnosis, from a patient treated with antithyroid drugs. These receptors originate from a woman between 25 and 40 years old with Graves disease.

V is TRBV5-1 and J is TRBJ1-1; 9 bases match TRBD1. The CDR3 spans 18 residues. The V segment lost 2 bases and the J segment 4 bases; nucleotides outside the gene matches: 15. Germline CDR1 and CDR2: SGHRS and YFSETQ. The CDR3 DNA reads TGCGCCAGCAGCTTTCCTCCGGGACAGGGAGCTTTCAGCACTGAAGCTTTCTTT. Its translation is CASSFPPGQGAFSTEAFF.

This clonotype was picked up many times. The V and J genes are TRBV5-1 and TRBJ2-1, with D uncertain. Germline CDR1 is SGHRS and CDR2 is YFSETQ. Trimming left V 3 bases short and J 8 bases short, with 9 bases between. The CDR3 is 12 amino acids. CDR3 sequence (DNA): TGCGCCAGCAGCTATTCCTCCTATGAGCAGTTCTTC. Amino acids: CASSYSSYEQFF.

This clonotype appeared many times. V is TRBV10-3 and J is TRBJ2-5, with D perhaps given as TRBD1 or TRBD2 (5 bases each). The CDR3 runs 13 residues. The germline V gene has CDR1 ENHRY and CDR2 SYGVKD. V gave up 4 bases and J gave up 5 bases, with 11 bases separating them. The DNA for the CDR3 is TGTGCCATCAGTGTTGGGGGTACGGAGACCCAGTACTTC. Encoded protein: CAISVGGTETQYF.

In regard to this clonotype: A much more abundant neighbour one base away suggests this may be a read error. For the CDR3, the DNA is TGCAGCGCTGGGCTAGCGGAGCCAGGCTCCTACAATGAGCAGTTCTTC. Its protein is CSAGLAEPGSYNEQFF. V is TRBV29-1 and J is TRBJ2-1; TRBD2 agrees at 7 bases. CDR1 and CDR2 (germline): SQVTM, ANQGSEA. Trimming at V came to 7 bases and at J to 0 bases, leaving 12 bases not matched to a gene. This CDR3 contains 16 residues.

This clonotype was counted many times. V and J are TRBV28 and TRBJ2-1; tentative D call: TRBD1 (5 bases). Germline V gene sequence: CDR1 MDHEN, CDR2 SYDVKM. V was trimmed by 3 bases and J by 5 bases, leaving 20 bases between them. This CDR3 spans 17 amino acids. The CDR3 region has the DNA TGTGCCAGCAGTTTTTTAACAGGAACCCCCCGCGACAATGAGCAGTTCTTC. As protein: CASSFLTGTPRDNEQFF.

Points on this clonotype: A much larger clone lies one base from this, so it may be a read error. CDR3 sequence: CASIGLAGEAEQYF. As DNA, the CDR3 is TGTGCCAGCATCGGGCTAGCGGGAGAGGCCGAGCAGTACTTC. This chain uses TRBV6-1 with TRBJ2-7; 10 bases map to TRBD2. The CDR3 runs to 14 residues. Germline V gives CDR1 MNHNS, CDR2 SASEGT. The V segment lost 7 bases and the J segment 6 bases; nucleotides outside the gene matches: 9.

This clonotype was seen at least ten times. This chain joins TRBV28 and TRBJ2-7; D could derive from TRBD1 or TRBD2 (5 bases each). The V gene's germline CDR1 is MDHEN and CDR2 SYDVKM. This CDR3 has 15 amino acids. V was pared by 5 bases and J by 7 bases, with 21 bases between. CDR3 sequence reads: CASSLRDGGGWEQYF. Written as DNA, the CDR3 is TGTGCCAGCAGTCTTAGGGACGGTGGTGGTTGGGAGCAGTACTTC. The full variable domain, with the rest looked up from reference TRBV28 and TRBJ2-7, is DVKVTQSSRYLVKRTGEKVFLECVQDMDHENMFWYRQDPGLGLRLIYFSYDVKMKEKGDIPEGYSVSREKKERFSLILESASTNQTSMYLCASSLRDGGGWEQYFGPGTRLTVT.

Ten or more counts support this clonotype. This chain uses TRBV11-2 with TRBJ2-7; TRBD2 agrees at 8 bases. The CDR3 is 15 residues long. CDR1 is SGHAT and CDR2 is FQNNGV in the germline V gene. The J segment lost 2 bases and the V segment lost 0 bases, leaving 3 bases of the junction unmatched. CDR3 coding DNA: TGTGCCAGCAGCTTAGAAGCGGGAGAGACCTACGAGCAGTACTTC. Its translation: CASSLEAGETYEQYF. The whole variable domain, remainder taken from reference TRBV11-2 and TRBJ2-7, is EAGVAQSPRYKIIEKRQSVAFWCNPISGHATLYWYQQILGQGPKLLIQFQNNGVVDDSQLPKDRFSAERLKGVDSTLKIQPAKLEDSAVYLCASSLEAGETYEQYFGPGTRLTVT.

This clonotype was counted a few times. This chain joins TRBV18 and TRBJ2-7; tentative D call: TRBD1 (7 bases). V gave up 3 bases and J gave up 4 bases, with 22 bases separating them. The length of the CDR3 is 17 residues. Germline V lookup: CDR1 KGHSH, CDR2 LQKENI. In DNA, the CDR3 is TGTGCCAGCTCACCGACCCAAGGGGGCCAGGGACTGTACGAGCAGTACTTC. This translates into CASSPTQGGQGLYEQYF.

This clonotype appeared many times. The chain couples TRBV2 to TRBJ2-7; 10 bases are shared with TRBD1. CDR3 length equals 14 residues. V was clipped by 7 bases and J by 5 bases; unmatched bases: 8. Germline V lookup: CDR1 SNHLY, CDR2 FYNNEI. The CDR3 DNA follows: TGTGCCAGCATTCCGGGACAGGGGATGCACGAGCAGTACTTC. The encoded protein is CASIPGQGMHEQYF.

This clonotype was seen at least ten times. DNA for the CDR3: TGTGCCAGCAGCCCTCGGCGAAACTATGGCTACACCTTC. It yields the protein CASSPRRNYGYTF. This chain connects TRBV7-9 to TRBJ1-2, with D hard to call. CDR1 and CDR2 (germline): SEHNR, FQNEAQ (reference sequence). V gave up 5 bases and J gave up 2 bases, with 9 bases separating them. The CDR3 has 13 amino acids.

In regard to this clonotype: A much larger clone is a single base away; this may be a read error. This chain connects TRBV12-3 or TRBV12-4 to TRBJ2-3, with 7 positions matching TRBD2. The CDR3 length is 15 residues. The CDR3 loop is CACSRSGIGTDTQYF. DNA of the CDR3: TGTGCCTGCAGCAGAAGCGGGATTGGTACAGATACGCAGTATTTT.

The table lists this clonotype with a count of one. The junction shows a germline mismatch at one end, possibly a read error. V usage is TRBV4-1 and J usage is TRBJ2-1, with D possibly matching TRBD1 (5 bases). Per germline, CDR1 MGHRA and CDR2 YSYEKL. The CDR3 consists of 17 residues. The DNA of the CDR3 is TGCGCCGGCAGCCAGGGATTACCGGCCTCCTCCTACAATGAGCAGTTCTTC. Residues: CAGSQGLPASSYNEQFF.

The table lists this clonotype with a few counts. The chain couples TRBV7-3 to TRBJ2-2; D may be TRBD2 (6 bases). V shed 5 bases and J shed 3 bases, with 10 bases lying between them. This CDR3 has 14 amino acids. Per germline, CDR1 SGHTA and CDR2 FQGTGA. CDR3 sequence (DNA): TGTGCCAGCAGCGGGGACTCCTACACCGGGGAGCTGTTTTTT. Its translation is CASSGDSYTGELFF.

This clonotype was counted ten times or more. The gene calls are TRBV7-2 and TRBJ2-1, with 10 bases identical to TRBD2. This CDR3 contains 13 residues. V lost 8 bases to trimming and J lost 9 bases; unmatched junction nucleotides: 7. The germline V gene has CDR1 SGHTA and CDR2 FQGNSA. CDR3 loop: CASYSSGRFEQFF. The DNA for the CDR3 is TGTGCCAGCTACTCTAGCGGGAGATTTGAGCAGTTCTTC.

This clonotype has a count of ten or more. This sequence joins TRBV20-1 and TRBJ1-2; TRBD1 matches 9 bases. Germline trimming cut 1 base from V and 2 bases from J; bases unmatched to any gene: 8. Germline CDR1 is DFQATT and CDR2 is SNEGSKA (reference sequence). CDR3 length equals 16 residues. The CDR3 sequence: CSARAPRQGGNYGYTF. The DNA of the CDR3 is TGCAGTGCTAGAGCTCCCCGACAGGGGGGGAACTATGGCTACACCTTC.

The V and J genes are TRBV13 and TRBJ2-7; 10 bases are a match to TRBD2. CDR1 and CDR2 from the germline V gene are PRHDT and FYEKMQ (reference sequence). V lost 9 bases, J lost 3 bases, and 5 bases stayed unmatched. CDR3 size: 13 residues. The CDR3 loop is CASQSGRGYEQYF. DNA of the CDR3: TGTGCCAGTCAGAGCGGGAGGGGCTACGAGCAGTACTTC.

Many counts were recorded for this clonotype. The rearrangement links TRBV4-1 to TRBJ2-5, with 16 bases aligning to TRBD2. J lost 5 bases, V lost 4 bases, and 13 bases had no gene match. The V gene's germline CDR1 is MGHRA and CDR2 YSYEKL. The CDR3 contains 19 residues. CDR3 amino acids: CASSPFWGLAGGPRETQYF. As DNA, the CDR3 is TGCGCCAGCAGCCCCTTTTGGGGACTAGCGGGAGGGCCCAGGGAGACCCAGTACTTC.

As to this clonotype: A far larger clone is off by one base, so a read error is likely. The chain joins TRBV29-1 to TRBJ2-3; D may be TRBD2 (7 bases). The last part of the DNA fits TRBJ2-7 better; the J call may be wrong. The CDR3 spans 13 residues. Germline lookup yields CDR1 SQVTM and CDR2 ANQGSEA. CDR3 protein: CSVGSAGAHEQYF. CDR3 nucleotide sequence: TGCAGCGTTGGTAGCGCGGGGGCCCACGAGCAGTACTTC.

This chain connects TRBV20-1 to TRBJ2-3; 9 bases are a match to TRBD2. Germline CDR1 and CDR2: DFQATT and SNEGSKA (reference sequence). The CDR3 sequence is 15 residues long. V lost 6 bases and J lost 4; bases outside the gene matches: 11. The DNA for the CDR3 is TGCAGTGCCGCGGGGGCTAGCGGGATATCAGATACGCAGTATTTT. The encoded protein is CSAAGASGISDTQYF.

This clonotype has at least ten counts. The chain recombines TRBV2 with TRBJ2-7; 12 nucleotides align to TRBD2. Germline V gene data show CDR1 as SNHLY and CDR2 as FYNNEI. The ends lost 6 bases at V and 2 bases at J; junction bases unmatched: 2. This CDR3 is 14 amino acids long. The CDR3 nucleotides are TGTGCCAGCAGACTAGCGGGAGGAACCTACGAGCAGTACTTC. This encodes CASRLAGGTYEQYF.

At least ten counts were recorded for this clonotype. The chain links TRBV5-1 to TRBJ2-1; D possibly matches TRBD1 or TRBD2 (5 bases each). This CDR3 region has 13 residues. Germline V CDR1 and CDR2: SGHRS, YFSETQ. V was pared by 1 base and J by 9 bases, with 11 bases between. The CDR3 here is CASSLRWDREQFF. CDR3 nucleotide sequence: TGCGCCAGCAGCTTGAGGTGGGACCGTGAGCAGTTCTTC.

This clonotype occurred many times. This chain joins TRBV12-3 or TRBV12-4 and TRBJ1-6; 7 bases are a match to TRBD1. The J segment lost 7 bases and the V segment lost 7 bases, leaving 7 bases of the junction unmatched. This CDR3 has 14 amino acids. The CDR3 region has the DNA TGTGCCAGCACCCCCGGGACAGCGAATTCACCCCTCCACTTT. Translation gives CASTPGTANSPLHF.

This chain uses TRBV20-1 with TRBJ1-3, with 7 bases aligning to TRBD1. This CDR3 comprises 16 residues. V dropped 3 bases and J dropped 0; count of bases not matched to a gene: 8. CDR1 DFQATT and CDR2 SNEGSKA come from the germline V gene (reference sequence). CDR3 in amino acids: CSASQGGISSGNTIYF. DNA for the CDR3: TGCAGTGCTAGTCAGGGGGGCATAAGCTCTGGAAACACCATATATTTT.

The chain couples TRBV5-5 to TRBJ2-1; D not certain. This CDR3 is built from 11 residues. CDR1 and CDR2 from the germline V gene are SGHKS and YYEKEE (reference sequence). V lost 4 bases and J 7 bases, leaving 6 bases between the germline ends. The CDR3: CASSAKNEQFF. The CDR3, as DNA: TGTGCCAGCAGCGCCAAGAATGAGCAGTTCTTC.

There are many counts of this clonotype. J is TRBJ2-5 and V is TRBV29-1; 7 bases are shared with TRBD1. Germline trimming cut 3 bases from V and 5 bases from J; bases unmatched to any gene: 6. This CDR3 has 13 residues. Germline lookup yields CDR1 SQVTM and CDR2 ANQGSEA. The CDR3 is CSVDQRGQETQYF. Here the CDR3 DNA reads TGCAGCGTTGACCAGAGGGGGCAGGAGACCCAGTACTTC.

This chain joins TRBV19 and TRBJ2-6; 15 nucleotides align to TRBD2. V trimming: 4 bases; J trimming: 2 bases; junction bases outside the gene matches: 0. The V gene's germline CDR1 is LNHDA and CDR2 SQIVND (reference sequence). The CDR3 is 17 amino acids. This CDR3 is CASSRTSGRAGANVLTF. The DNA of the CDR3 is TGTGCCAGTAGTAGGACTAGCGGGAGGGCTGGGGCCAACGTCCTGACTTTC.

In this sample, this clonotype turned up many times. The V gene is TRBV7-2, the J gene TRBJ2-7, with 7 positions matching TRBD2. CDR3 length: 16 amino acids. Trimming at V came to 5 bases and at J to 6 bases, leaving 16 bases not matched to a gene. The V gene's germline CDR1 is SGHTA and CDR2 FQGNSA. The CDR3 reads CASSHIPGLVEVEQYF. The CDR3 region has the DNA TGTGCCAGCAGCCATATACCCGGACTAGTGGAGGTCGAGCAGTACTTC.

Worth noting for this clonotype: A much larger clone sits a single nucleotide away, making a read error possible. The rearrangement joins TRBV12-3 or TRBV12-4 to TRBJ2-3; the D is unclear. The CDR3 has 14 amino acids. The V and J ends lost 8 bases and 2 bases respectively, with 14 bases between them. The CDR3 protein is CASLRALTTDTQYF. As DNA, the CDR3 is TGTGCCAGCCTAAGGGCTCTAACCACAGATACGCAGTATTTT.

This chain joins TRBV6-2 or TRBV6-3 and TRBJ2-7, with no clear D. Trimming shortened V by 5 bases and J by 5 bases, and 10 bases separated the two germline ends. This CDR3 region has 12 residues. Germline CDR1 reads MNHEY; CDR2 reads SVGEGT. The CDR3 sequence is CASSEDRDEQYF. The DNA of the CDR3 is TGTGCCAGCAGTGAAGACCGGGACGAGCAGTACTTC.

Points on this clonotype: This sequence may be a read error, since a much larger clone differs from it by one base. This rearrangement joins TRBV28 to TRBJ2-7; D may be TRBD2 (7 bases). CDR1 MDHEN and CDR2 SYDVKM come from the germline V gene. The CDR3 has 15 amino acids. This CDR3 is CASSLGGHWGYERYF. The CDR3, as DNA: TGTGCCAGCAGTTTGGGGGGGCACTGGGGCTACGAGCGGTACTTC.

J is TRBJ2-3 and V is TRBV15; 8 nucleotides line up with TRBD2. V lost 1 base and J lost 2; bases outside the gene matches: 8. The length of the CDR3 is 17 residues. The V gene's germline CDR1 is LNHNV and CDR2 YYDKDF (reference sequence). This chain's CDR3 is CATSRVPGTRDTDTQYF. The CDR3 nucleotides read TGTGCCACCAGCAGAGTTCCCGGGACTAGGGACACAGATACGCAGTATTTT.